These 14 T cell receptor beta chains were sequenced from one sample in a study of shared clonotypes between healthy human individuals. CD45RO-negative cells were positively selected for CCR7, leaving out terminally differentiated effector memory CD45RA+ cells. The assay was immunoSEQ multiplex PCR, and TCRdb's table has in-frame clones only and misses some. This repertoire shows some 580,000 clones, roughly 98% found once; its top ten account for more than 0.3%. Sequenced: naive CD8+ T cells sorted from blood. The receptor source for this set is a man younger than 40 in good health.

This chain connects TRBV5-1 to TRBJ2-1; D gene ambiguous. Germline assignment: CDR1 SGHRS and CDR2 YFSETQ. The ends were cut back, 0 bases at V and 8 bases at J, with 6 bases in the middle. The CDR3 has 12 residues. The DNA for the CDR3 is TGCGCCAGCAGCTTGGAGGTCGATGAGCAGTTCTTC. This codes for CASSLEVDEQFF.

The chain employs TRBV9 and TRBJ2-5; 7 nucleotides agree with TRBD1. J lost 4 bases, V lost 2 bases, and 5 bases had no gene match. The CDR3 spans 14 residues. CDR1 is SGDLS, CDR2 YYNGEE, per germline. DNA for the CDR3: TGTGCCAGCAGCGTGAGGTACAGGGGAGAGACCCAGTACTTC. Translation: CASSVRYRGETQYF.

This chain uses TRBV5-8 with TRBJ2-7, with a tentative D call TRBD1 (5 bases). Germline V CDR1 and CDR2: SGHTS, YDEGEE. The CDR3 totals 14 residues. Trimming removed 0 bases from V and 3 bases from J, with 10 bases in between. As DNA, the CDR3 is TGTGCCAGCAGCTTGGCACTGGACAACTACGAGCAGTACTTC. As protein: CASSLALDNYEQYF.

The chain combines TRBV9 with TRBJ1-4, with 7 bases fitting TRBD1. V was pared by 4 bases and J by 5 bases, with 11 bases of the junction left unmatched. CDR3 length: 16 amino acids. The germline V gene has CDR1 SGDLS and CDR2 YYNGEE. Here the CDR3 reads CASSHPDRVENEKLFF. DNA of the CDR3: TGTGCCAGCAGCCATCCAGACAGGGTTGAAAATGAAAAACTGTTTTTT.

Concerning this clone itself: The junction does not match germline at one end; this may be a read error. This rearrangement joins TRBV5-5 to TRBJ2-6, with D perhaps matching TRBD1 (6 bases). The CDR3 runs 10 residues. Per the germline V gene, CDR1 is SGHKS and CDR2 is YYEKEE (reference sequence). CDR3 sequence reads: CASHGTTHLF. The CDR3 region has the DNA TGTGCCAGCCATGGGACAACTCATCTTTTC.

The chain is built from TRBV10-2 and TRBJ2-6; D is uncertain. The V and J ends lost 4 bases and 0 bases respectively, with 10 bases between them. This CDR3 has 16 amino acids. CDR1 and CDR2 (germline): WSHSY, SAAADI. This CDR3 reads CASSASSTSGANVLTF. In nucleotides, the CDR3 is TGCGCCAGCAGTGCAAGCAGCACCTCTGGGGCCAACGTCCTGACTTTC.

The chain recombines TRBV11-2 with TRBJ1-3, with no clear D. The CDR3 runs 16 residues. V lost 0 bases and J 2 bases, leaving 11 bases between the germline ends. The germline V gene has CDR1 SGHAT and CDR2 FQNNGV. CDR3 coding DNA: TGTGCCAGCAGCTTAGATGGCTGGGAAGCTGGAAACACCATATATTTT. The encoded protein is CASSLDGWEAGNTIYF.

This sequence joins TRBV6-5 and TRBJ2-5, with D possibly being TRBD1 (5 bases). CDR3 length: 16 amino acids. The germline V gene has CDR1 MNHEY and CDR2 SVGAGI. The ends were cut back, 4 bases at V and 4 bases at J, with 19 bases in the middle. CDR3 coding DNA: TGTGCCAGCAGTTCAGGACACTCCGGTCGGAGAGAGACCCAGTACTTC. Its translation: CASSSGHSGRRETQYF.

The rearrangement links TRBV5-1 to TRBJ2-2; 7 bases match TRBD2. V gave up 3 bases and J gave up 1 base; unmatched junction bases: 15. Germline lookup yields CDR1 SGHRS and CDR2 YFSETQ. CDR3 length equals 19 residues. CDR3 residues: CASSSGTIPPRMNTGELFF. The CDR3 DNA is TGCGCCAGCAGCTCCGGGACTATTCCCCCGAGGATGAACACCGGGGAGCTGTTTTTT.

The chain links TRBV27 to TRBJ2-1, with D hard to call. There are 15 residues in the CDR3. Looked up from germline, CDR1 is MNHEY and CDR2 is SMNVEV (reference sequence). With 0 bases removed from V and 1 base from J, the gap between germline ends came to 7 bases. The CDR3 nucleotides are TGTGCCAGCAGTTTATCGACGGATTCCTACAATGAGCAGTTCTTC. This translates into CASSLSTDSYNEQFF.

V is TRBV29-1 and J is TRBJ2-5; 7 nucleotides agree with TRBD1. The CDR3 is 13 amino acids. Per the germline V gene, CDR1 is SQVTM and CDR2 is ANQGSEA. Trimming removed 2 bases from V and 3 bases from J; junction bases left unmatched: 3. CDR3 sequence reads: CSVEWTGEETQYF. The CDR3 region has the DNA TGCAGCGTTGAATGGACAGGAGAAGAGACCCAGTACTTC.

This clone turned up a few times. This chain connects TRBV19 to TRBJ1-5; possibly TRBD1 for D (5 bases). The germline V and J ends were trimmed by 5 bases and 1 base, with 12 bases remaining between them. The CDR3 covers 15 residues. Germline-derived CDR1 and CDR2 are LNHDA and SQIVND (reference sequence). CDR3 sequence (DNA): TGTGCCAGTAGTTCAACCGGGGCCAGCAATCAGCCCCAGCATTTT. It is translated as CASSSTGASNQPQHF.

The rearrangement joins TRBV2 to TRBJ2-7; 14 bases align to TRBD2. After removal of 9 bases from V and 6 bases from J, the junction contained 7 bases not matched to a gene. Germline CDR1 SNHLY, CDR2 FYNNEI. CDR3 size: 14 residues. CDR3 region: CARTAGLAGGEQYF. As DNA, the CDR3 is TGTGCCAGAACAGCCGGACTAGCGGGGGGCGAGCAGTACTTC. The whole variable domain, remainder taken from reference TRBV2 and TRBJ2-7, is EPEVTQTPSHQVTQMGQEVILRCVPISNHLYFYWYRQILGQKVEFLVSFYNNEISEKSEIFDDQFSVERPDGSNFTLKIRSTKLEDSAMYFCARTAGLAGGEQYFGPGTRLTVT.

The chain joins TRBV7-9 to TRBJ2-2; D is unresolved. Germline V gene lookup returns CDR1 SEHNR and CDR2 FQNEAQ (reference sequence). The CDR3 length is 15 residues. The ends were cut back, 2 bases at V and 4 bases at J, with 11 bases in the middle. CDR3 nucleotide sequence: TGTGCCAGCAGCTTAAGCGTCCCGAGCACCGGGGAGCTGTTTTTT. Protein sequence: CASSLSVPSTGELFF.